A single sample gave rise to the 25 T cell receptor beta chains below, sequenced in a study of cytomegalovirus exposure and HLA in healthy donors. This PCR relied on a set of 60 Vbeta primers and 13 Jbeta primers. The assay was immunoSEQ multiplex PCR, and TCRdb's table has in-frame clones only and misses some. Found here are approximately 100,000 clones, approximately 72% of them singletons; the top ten hold 13% to 15%. Sequences were obtained from PBMCs. These receptors originate from a male donor in good health and CMV-seropositive.

The genes are TRBV28 and TRBJ1-5, with a possible D match to TRBD1 (6 bases). CDR3 length: 15 residues. Germline V gene data show CDR1 as MDHEN and CDR2 as SYDVKM. Trimming took off 2 bases at V and 7 bases at J, with 15 bases between the two ends. The CDR3 spells CASSLAGGHRQPQHF. DNA for the CDR3: TGTGCCAGCAGTTTAGCGGGGGGGCATAGGCAGCCCCAGCATTTT.

V gene TRBV6-5 combines with J gene TRBJ1-3; no clear D. Germline values: CDR1 MNHEY, CDR2 SVGAGI. The V gene lost 4 bases and the J gene lost 0 bases, with 7 bases spanning the gap. The CDR3 has 14 residues. The CDR3 nucleotides read TGTGCCAGCAGTTCCACCTACTCTGGAAACACCATATATTTT. Translation gives CASSSTYSGNTIYF.

This clone was seen a single time. The junction departs from the called germline gene at one end, perhaps through a read error. The genes are TRBV25-1 and TRBJ1-6; 7 bases fit TRBD1. Germline-derived CDR1 and CDR2 are MGHDK and SYGVNS. The CDR3 loop spans 12 amino acids. DNA of the CDR3: TGTGCCGGCAGGCAGGGGGATTCACCCCTCCACTTT. It codes for CAGRQGDSPLHF. The full variable domain, rest sourced from reference TRBV25-1 and TRBJ1-6, is EADIYQTPRYLVIGTGKKITLECSQTMGHDKMYWYQQDPGMELHLIHYSYGVNSTEKGDLSSESTVSRIRTEHFPLTLESARPSHTSQYLCAGRQGDSPLHFGNGTRLTVT.

A few counts support this clone. V is TRBV12-5 and J is TRBJ1-4; maybe TRBD1 (5 bases). V dropped 1 base and J dropped 2 bases, with 11 bases sitting between them. CDR3 length: 16 residues. CDR1 and CDR2 from the germline V gene are LGHNT and FRNRAP. DNA for the CDR3: TGTGCTAGTGGTTTGGACCCAGGGTTTACTAATGAAAAACTGTTTTTT. This encodes CASGLDPGFTNEKLFF.

The chain links TRBV7-7 to TRBJ1-6; 7 nucleotides line up with TRBD1. This CDR3 has 13 amino acids. Trimming cost V 3 bases and J 8 bases; bases outside gene matches: 1. Germline CDR1 is SSHAT and CDR2 is FNYEAQ (reference sequence). The CDR3 is CASSFDRDSPLHF. CDR3 bases: TGTGCCAGCAGCTTCGACAGGGATTCACCCCTCCACTTT.

To note about this clone: Other DNA sequences from this sample encode an identical CDR3 as well. The chain is built from TRBV29-1 and TRBJ1-2; perhaps TRBD1 as D (6 bases). Germline V gene sequence: CDR1 SQVTM, CDR2 ANQGSEA. The CDR3 has 12 amino acids. Trimming pared 4 bases from V and 8 bases from J, leaving 14 bases between. The CDR3 sequence: CSVGGGADGYTF. The CDR3 coding sequence is TGCAGCGTTGGAGGGGGGGCAGACGGCTACACCTTC. Complete variable domain (other parts from reference TRBV29-1 and TRBJ1-2): SAVISQKPSRDICQRGTSLTIQCQVDSQVTMMFWYRQQPGQSLTLIATANQGSEATYESGFVIDKFPISRPNLTFSTLTVSNMSPEDSSIYLCSVGGGADGYTFGSGTRLTVV.

This clone occurred a few times. The chain employs TRBV19 and TRBJ1-1, with 8 nucleotides matching TRBD1. The CDR3 runs 14 residues. V lost 5 bases to trimming and J lost 2 bases; unmatched junction nucleotides: 4. Germline values: CDR1 LNHDA, CDR2 SQIVND (reference sequence). CDR3 nucleotides: TGTGCCAGTAGTTTTGGACAGGGTAACACTGAAGCTTTCTTT. Amino acid sequence: CASSFGQGNTEAFF.

V is TRBV18 and J is TRBJ2-3; 7 bases line up with TRBD1. J lost 0 bases, V lost 3 bases, and 6 bases had no gene match. Germline V gene sequence: CDR1 KGHSH, CDR2 LQKENI. The length of the CDR3 is 16 residues. The CDR3 nucleotides are TGTGCCAGCTCACCTAGAGGGACAGCTAGCACAGATACGCAGTATTTT. It specifies CASSPRGTASTDTQYF.

The chain recombines TRBV30 with TRBJ2-7; TRBD2 is a possible D gene (5 bases). The CDR3 extends over 15 amino acids. V was clipped by 0 bases and J by 6 bases, with 18 bases between them. The V gene's germline CDR1 is GTSNPN and CDR2 SVGIG (reference sequence). The CDR3 spells CAWSVWEAVTPEQYF. CDR3 nucleotide sequence: TGTGCCTGGAGTGTATGGGAAGCGGTCACCCCCGAGCAGTACTTC.

This clone was recorded only once. V and J are TRBV2 and TRBJ2-3, with TRBD1 identical over 9 bases. The CDR3 loop spans 17 amino acids. CDR1 and CDR2 (germline): SNHLY, FYNNEI. V shed 1 base and J 1 base; nucleotides not matched to a gene: 6. CDR3 sequence: CASSEVLQGAGTDTQYF. The CDR3 coding sequence is TGTGCCAGCAGTGAAGTATTACAGGGGGCGGGCACAGATACGCAGTATTTT.

The rearrangement uses TRBV25-1 and TRBJ2-7; D is possibly TRBD2 (6 bases). CDR1 MGHDK and CDR2 SYGVNS come from the germline V gene. Between the trimmed V and J ends, which lost 2 bases and 1 base, there was a span of 15 bases. The CDR3 is 16 amino acids. The CDR3 DNA follows: TGTGCCAGCAGTGAACCGGGACTCCCAGGGTCCTACGAGCAGTACTTC. Translating gives CASSEPGLPGSYEQYF.

V is TRBV19 and J is TRBJ1-5; TRBD1 is a possible D gene (5 bases). The germline V and J ends were trimmed by 6 bases and 1 base, with 13 bases remaining between them. The V gene's germline CDR1 is LNHDA and CDR2 SQIVND (reference sequence). The CDR3 covers 15 residues. CDR3 sequence (DNA): TGTGCCAGTAGCATTGTAGGGGAAAGCAATCAGCCCCAGCATTTT. Its protein product is CASSIVGESNQPQHF. Filled out from reference TRBV19 and TRBJ1-5, the complete variable domain reads DGGITQSPKYLFRKEGQNVTLSCEQNLNHDAMYWYRQDPGQGLRLIYYSQIVNDFQKGDIAEGYSVSREKKESFPLTVTSAQKNPTAFYLCASSIVGESNQPQHFGDGTRLSIL.

This chain uses TRBV10-3 with TRBJ2-2, with D hard to call. The CDR3 is 18 residues long. Germline CDR1 is ENHRY and CDR2 is SYGVKD. The V end was cut by 0 bases, the J end by 2 bases, with 16 bases between. The chain's CDR3 is CAISESTLRFYNTGELFF. The CDR3, as DNA: TGTGCCATCAGTGAGTCGACTCTGCGGTTCTATAACACCGGGGAGCTGTTTTTT.

This chain connects TRBV19 to TRBJ1-1, with D unresolved. Germline-derived CDR1 and CDR2 are LNHDA and SQIVND (reference sequence). V lost 5 bases, J lost 1 base, and 8 bases lay in between. The CDR3 contains 13 residues. The CDR3 coding sequence is TGTGCCAGTAGTCCCGGGAGGAACACTGAAGCTTTCTTT. It yields the protein CASSPGRNTEAFF. Full variable domain (remainder filled in from reference TRBV19 and TRBJ1-1): DGGITQSPKYLFRKEGQNVTLSCEQNLNHDAMYWYRQDPGQGLRLIYYSQIVNDFQKGDIAEGYSVSREKKESFPLTVTSAQKNPTAFYLCASSPGRNTEAFFGQGTRLTVV.

The chain's CDR3 is CASSPRRVNTEAFF. CDR3 bases: TGCGCCAGCAGCCCCCGGAGGGTGAACACTGAAGCTTTCTTT. This rearrangement joins TRBV5-1 to TRBJ1-1; D call uncertain. V shed 4 bases and J shed 0 bases, with 10 bases lying between them. The CDR3 contains 14 residues. Germline loops: CDR1 SGHRS, CDR2 YFSETQ.

The chain carries TRBV19 and TRBJ2-3; 10 nucleotides match TRBD2. The CDR3 covers 16 residues. Germline V gene lookup returns CDR1 LNHDA and CDR2 SQIVND (reference sequence). V was pared by 5 bases and J by 6 bases, with 11 bases of the junction left unmatched. The CDR3 DNA follows: TGTGCCAGTAGTCGAGCTAGCGGGGGCCGTGTTGATACGCAGTATTTT. Its translation is CASSRASGGRVDTQYF.

The V and J genes are TRBV5-3 and TRBJ2-6, with 10 bases fitting TRBD1. TRBV5-3 is flagged as an ORF with uncertain function. V shed 3 bases and J 1 base; nucleotides not matched to a gene: 25. There are 24 residues in the CDR3. The CDR3 sequence: CARSYPADRGTGLGSSSGANVLTF. The CDR3 DNA is TGTGCCAGAAGCTACCCCGCGGACAGGGGGACAGGGTTGGGTTCCTCTTCTGGGGCCAACGTCCTGACTTTC.

This clone was recorded once. V is TRBV2 and J is TRBJ1-2; D might be TRBD1 (6 bases). Deletions cut 5 bases from V and 0 bases from J, with 10 bases between. The CDR3 runs 14 residues. Looked up from germline, CDR1 is SNHLY and CDR2 is FYNNEI. The CDR3 DNA reads TGTGCCAGCAGTTCCGACAGGACTAACTATGGCTACACCTTC. Its translation is CASSSDRTNYGYTF.

This clone was seen only a few times. The J gene is TRBJ1-1, the V gene TRBV18; 7 bases fit TRBD1. The junction had 6 bases not matched to a gene; V was cut back by 3 bases and J by 8 bases. Germline values: CDR1 KGHSH, CDR2 LQKENI. The CDR3 totals 13 residues. In DNA form, the CDR3 reads TGTGCCAGCTCACCCGACAGGGTTATCGAAGCTTTCTTT. It encodes CASSPDRVIEAFF.

V usage is TRBV11-2 and J usage is TRBJ1-1, with unresolved D. The V end lost 4 bases, the J end lost 3 bases, and 15 bases lay between the germline ends. The CDR3 is 15 amino acids. Germline lookup yields CDR1 SGHAT and CDR2 FQNNGV. CDR3 in DNA: TGTGCCAGCAGCTCGGAGGTCCTGGCGTACACTGAAGCTTTCTTT. This codes for CASSSEVLAYTEAFF.

The chain has TRBV4-1 and TRBJ2-7, with 7 positions matching TRBD1. CDR1 is MGHRA and CDR2 is YSYEKL in the germline V gene. The CDR3 runs 16 residues. The V gene end was trimmed by 4 bases and the J gene end by 0 bases; junction bases not matched to a gene: 9. The CDR3 DNA reads as TGCGCCAGCAGCCCAATTCCGACAGGGAGCTCCTACGAGCAGTACTTC. This translates into CASSPIPTGSSYEQYF.

J is TRBJ2-1 and V is TRBV1; TRBD2 is the table's D call, not checked against the DNA. TRBV1 is flagged as a pseudogene. CDR3 length equals 17 residues. In nucleotides, the CDR3 is TGCACCAGCAGCCAAGAACTGTCGAGCGGGGGGCAGACTGAGCAGTTCTTC. Its translation: CTSSQELSSGGQTEQFF.

This clone appeared a few times. The V and J genes are TRBV5-1 and TRBJ1-1, with TRBD1 matching 8 bases. Germline trimming cut 4 bases from V and 3 bases from J; bases unmatched to any gene: 20. The V gene's germline CDR1 is SGHRS and CDR2 YFSETQ. The CDR3 loop spans 19 amino acids. The CDR3 region has the DNA TGCGCCAGCAGCCGTTGGCCAATCCGGGACAGGTTGAGGGACACTGAAGCTTTCTTT. Amino acids: CASSRWPIRDRLRDTEAFF. Complete variable domain (other parts from reference TRBV5-1 and TRBJ1-1): KAGVTQTPRYLIKTRGQQVTLSCSPISGHRSVSWYQQTPGQGLQFLFEYFSETQRNKGNFPGRFSGRQFSNSRSEMNVSTLELGDSALYLCASSRWPIRDRLRDTEAFFGQGTRLTVV.

CDR3 in DNA: TGTGCCTGGAGTGTGTCTGGGGCGTGGAGCAATCAGCCCCAGCATTTT. It specifies CAWSVSGAWSNQPQHF. The rearrangement uses TRBV30 and TRBJ1-5; a weak D match, TRBD1 (5 bases). CDR1 and CDR2 from the germline V gene are GTSNPN and SVGIG (reference sequence). Trimming stripped 0 bases from V and 1 base from J, with 13 bases between. The CDR3 sequence is 16 residues long. Drawing the rest from reference TRBV30 and TRBJ1-5, the complete variable domain is SQTIHQWPATLVQPVGSPLSLECTVEGTSNPNLYWYRQAAGRGLQLLFYSVGIGQISSEVPQNLSASRPQDRQFILSSKKLLLSDSGFYLCAWSVSGAWSNQPQHFGDGTRLSIL.

CDR3 in DNA: TGTGCCATCAGCCGAGGACAGGGGGCAAGAATGTATGGCTACACCTTC. As protein: CAISRGQGARMYGYTF. The chain joins TRBV10-3 to TRBJ1-2; 11 bases map to TRBD1. Germline V CDR1 and CDR2: ENHRY, SYGVKD. This CDR3 has 16 amino acids. J was trimmed by 5 bases and V by 6 bases; bases with no gene match: 11.